These 20 T cell receptor beta chains came from one sample sequenced in a study of T cell responses to AZD1222 COVID-19 vaccine. TCRdb keeps only in-frame clones here, not all; method: immunoSEQ multiplex PCR. The sample consists of around 47,000 clones, around three quarters of them appearing once. The source was peripheral blood, collected 28 days after the second dose of the MenACWY control vaccine. Receptors originate from an adult who received the MenACWY meningococcal vaccine as a control.

Remarks on this clone: The same CDR3 arises from other DNA sequences in this sample as well. This chain joins TRBV6-6 and TRBJ2-1, with 11 bases matching TRBD1. Unmatched junction bases numbered 2, after V lost 0 bases and J lost 7 bases. The germline gives CDR1 MNHNY, CDR2 SVGAGI (reference sequence). The CDR3 spans 15 residues. The CDR3, as DNA: TGTGCCAGCAGTTACTCGGGGACAGGGGGTAATGAGCAGTTCTTC. It codes for CASSYSGTGGNEQFF.

This clone was seen only once. This sequence joins TRBV19 and TRBJ1-6, with unresolved D. The CDR3 spans 15 residues. V shed 8 bases and J shed 7 bases, with 18 bases lying between them. Germline V gene data show CDR1 as LNHDA and CDR2 as SQIVND (reference sequence). Written as DNA, the CDR3 is TGTGCCAGTGAGGCTCGGGGTTATGTGAATTCACCCCTCCACTTT. It encodes CASEARGYVNSPLHF.

The genes are TRBV15 and TRBJ2-7, with TRBD1 identical over 9 bases. This CDR3 is built from 14 residues. The trim removed 3 bases at V and 1 base at J, leaving 1 base unmatched. Looked up from germline, CDR1 is LNHNV and CDR2 is YYDKDF (reference sequence). The CDR3 reads CATSRDRGSYEQYF. In DNA form, the CDR3 reads TGTGCCACCAGCAGGGACAGGGGTTCCTACGAGCAGTACTTC.

V is TRBV19 and J is TRBJ1-6; D is possibly TRBD1 (5 bases). Germline loops: CDR1 LNHDA, CDR2 SQIVND (reference sequence). The ends were cut back, 3 bases at V and 8 bases at J, with 20 bases in the middle. The length of the CDR3 is 17 residues. The CDR3 DNA reads as TGTGCCAGTAGTATCCGGGACCGACACTTGCGGGATTCACCCCTCCACTTT. Residues: CASSIRDRHLRDSPLHF.

Only a few counts were recorded for this clone. This chain uses TRBV5-6 with TRBJ2-2; D is unclear. V dropped 6 bases and J dropped 4 bases, with 7 bases sitting between them. Germline loops: CDR1 SGHDT, CDR2 YYEEEE. This CDR3 has 12 residues. The CDR3 here is CASTAVTGELFF. In DNA form, the CDR3 reads TGTGCCAGCACGGCTGTCACCGGGGAGCTGTTTTTT.

V gene TRBV11-2 combines with J gene TRBJ1-1; D not resolved. The CDR3 has 17 amino acids. The germline V and J ends were trimmed by 2 bases and 4 bases, with 20 bases remaining between them. CDR1 is SGHAT and CDR2 is FQNNGV in the germline V gene. CDR3 DNA sequence: TGTGCCAGCAGCTTACTCCGGACGGCCCCGTCGGGCACTGAAGCTTTCTTT. It encodes CASSLLRTAPSGTEAFF.

This rearrangement joins TRBV27 to TRBJ2-7; TRBD1 matches 10 bases. Germline-derived CDR1 and CDR2 are MNHEY and SMNVEV (reference sequence). The CDR3 has 14 amino acids. The ends lost 3 bases at V and 2 bases at J; junction bases unmatched: 1. The CDR3 DNA reads as TGTGCCAGCAGTTTGGGGACAGGGGCCTACGAGCAGTACTTC. Translation: CASSLGTGAYEQYF.

This chain joins TRBV5-4 and TRBJ1-5; D not certain. The CDR3 runs 17 residues. Germline-derived CDR1 and CDR2 are SGHNT and YYREEE (reference sequence). The ends were cut back, 1 base at V and 0 bases at J, with 14 bases in the middle. CDR3 sequence (DNA): TGTGCCAGCAGCTTGTGCCAAGGAGGTTATAGCAATCAGCCCCAGCATTTT. Protein product: CASSLCQGGYSNQPQHF. Drawing the rest from reference TRBV5-4 and TRBJ1-5, the complete variable domain is ETGVTQSPTHLIKTRGQQVTLRCSSQSGHNTVSWYQQALGQGPQFIFQYYREEENGRGNFPPRFSGLQFPNYSSELNVNALELDDSALYLCASSLCQGGYSNQPQHFGDGTRLSIL.

The V call is TRBV12-5, the J call TRBJ2-3; D ambiguous. CDR1 LGHNT and CDR2 FRNRAP come from the germline V gene. CDR3 length: 11 amino acids. Trimming left V 5 bases short and J 4 bases short, with 4 bases between. The CDR3 region has the DNA TGTGCTAGTGGTCTAGCAGATACGCAGTATTTT. Its translation is CASGLADTQYF.

The chain recombines TRBV30 with TRBJ2-2; perhaps TRBD2 as D (5 bases). CDR3 length: 13 residues. CDR1 is GTSNPN and CDR2 is SVGIG in the germline V gene (reference sequence). The V end lost 0 bases, the J end lost 7 bases, and 9 bases lay between the germline ends. The CDR3: CAWSVVASGELFF. The CDR3 nucleotides read TGTGCCTGGAGTGTAGTAGCGAGCGGGGAGCTGTTTTTT.

This clone was observed once. The rearrangement uses TRBV11-2 and TRBJ2-3; weak D call: TRBD2 (5 bases). This CDR3 comprises 16 residues. Trimming shortened V by 3 bases and J by 2 bases, and 15 bases separated the two germline ends. CDR1 is SGHAT, CDR2 FQNNGV, per germline. The DNA of the CDR3 is TGTGCCAGCAGCTTTCAGCGGCCTGATCTCACAGATACGCAGTATTTT. Protein sequence: CASSFQRPDLTDTQYF.

This clone was seen a handful of times. This chain joins TRBV28 and TRBJ2-7, with no clear D. Germline V CDR1 and CDR2: MDHEN, SYDVKM. With 3 bases removed from V and 6 bases from J, the gap between germline ends came to 6 bases. The CDR3 runs to 11 residues. CDR3: CASSLKFEQYF. The DNA for the CDR3 is TGTGCCAGCAGTTTGAAGTTCGAGCAGTACTTC. The full variable domain, rest sourced from reference TRBV28 and TRBJ2-7, is DVKVTQSSRYLVKRTGEKVFLECVQDMDHENMFWYRQDPGLGLRLIYFSYDVKMKEKGDIPEGYSVSREKKERFSLILESASTNQTSMYLCASSLKFEQYFGPGTRLTVT.

This rearrangement joins TRBV14 to TRBJ2-1; the D gene could be TRBD1 or TRBD2 (5 bases each). The CDR3 is made up of 13 amino acids. The germline gives CDR1 SGHDN, CDR2 FVKESK. Trimming shortened V by 1 base and J by 14 bases, and 15 bases separated the two germline ends. CDR3 residues: CASSQVGTIREFF. The CDR3 DNA follows: TGTGCCAGCAGCCAAGTCGGGACGATTCGGGAGTTCTTC.

The sample holds one count of this clone. The J gene is TRBJ1-6, the V gene TRBV28; a weak D match, TRBD1 (5 bases). CDR3 size: 14 residues. V was shortened by 6 bases and J by 6 bases, with 12 bases between the two germline ends. CDR1 and CDR2 from the germline V gene are MDHEN and SYDVKM. The CDR3 is CASSLGGGNSPLHF. In DNA, the CDR3 is TGTGCCAGCAGCCTGGGGGGGGGTAATTCACCCCTCCACTTT.

This chain connects TRBV7-9 to TRBJ2-7, with D maybe TRBD1 (5 bases). The V end lost 4 bases, the J end lost 7 bases, and 17 bases lay between the germline ends. Germline assignment: CDR1 SEHNR and CDR2 FQNEAQ (reference sequence). The CDR3 consists of 14 residues. Written as DNA, the CDR3 is TGTGCCAGCAGCTCAGGGTTTCAAGCGCGAGAGCAGTACTTC. Its translation: CASSSGFQAREQYF.

This clone was observed a handful of times. This sequence joins TRBV6-5 and TRBJ2-5; 10 bases fit TRBD1. V trimming: 6 bases; J trimming: 0 bases; junction bases outside the gene matches: 4. CDR1 and CDR2 from the germline V gene are MNHEY and SVGAGI. There are 15 residues in the CDR3. This CDR3 reads CASRMTGGYQETQYF. The CDR3 region has the DNA TGTGCCAGCAGGATGACAGGGGGCTACCAAGAGACCCAGTACTTC.

This clone was seen a single time. The chain uses TRBV25-1 and TRBJ1-2; no clear D. Trimming cost V 4 bases and J 4 bases, with 4 bases left between them. Germline V gene sequence: CDR1 MGHDK, CDR2 SYGVNS. This CDR3 region has 11 residues. CDR3 in amino acids: CASSGGYGYTF. The DNA of the CDR3 is TGTGCCAGCAGTGGAGGCTATGGCTACACCTTC.

The rearrangement uses TRBV11-2 and TRBJ2-1; D gene uncertain. The germline V gene has CDR1 SGHAT and CDR2 FQNNGV. V was pared by 5 bases and J by 3 bases, with 8 bases between. CDR3 length equals 13 residues. CDR3 nucleotides: TGTGCCAGCAGCCTCCAGGACTACAATGAGCAGTTCTTC. Its translation: CASSLQDYNEQFF.

The chain couples TRBV29-1 to TRBJ2-2; D is perhaps TRBD1 (6 bases). CDR3 length: 12 amino acids. Looked up from germline, CDR1 is SQVTM and CDR2 is ANQGSEA. The V and J ends lost 4 bases and 6 bases respectively, with 9 bases between them. CDR3 nucleotide sequence: TGCAGCGTTGGAACAGGGCCCGGGGAGCTGTTTTTT. As protein: CSVGTGPGELFF.

The chain is built from TRBV12-3 or TRBV12-4 and TRBJ1-2; D is unresolved. The length of the CDR3 is 12 residues. V lost 6 bases and J 2 bases, leaving 7 bases between the germline ends. The CDR3: CASRSENYGYTF. The CDR3 bases are TGTGCCAGCAGGAGTGAAAACTATGGCTACACCTTC.